This TCR beta chain was obtained from a study of T cell repertoires in ileal Crohn's disease. Study in general: Biopsies of the neoterminal ileum at postoperative colonoscopy form M6 samples.

Regarding this clone: No antigen is known for it.

Looked up from germline, CDR1 is SGHVS and CDR2 is FNYEAQ. The CDR3 contains 13 residues. Trimming cost V 6 bases and J 6 bases, with 14 bases left between them. Method: immunoSEQ multiplex PCR; TCRdb's copy keeps in-frame clones and lacks some. This table holds more than 60,000 clones, approximately 88% found once. Time point reported: neoterminal ileum biopsy at postoperative endoscopy, about 6 months after surgery. Whole-study findings and limits: Clonality above 26.8% at surgery always came with endoscopic recurrence.

Sequenced sample: ileal tissue. The rearrangement links TRBV7-6 to TRBJ1-1, with D perhaps TRBD1 (6 bases). The receptor's source is an adult with Crohn's disease. CDR3 protein: CASSPGVSAEAFF. CDR3 bases: TGTGCCAGCAGTCCAGGGGTGAGCGCTGAAGCTTTCTTT.